The present TCR beta chain was sequenced within a study of blood T cell repertoires in COVID-19. The overall study: Acute and convalescent COVID-19 specimens originated in the United States, Italy and Spain.

Original analysis: Amplification of reference gene primers provided the estimated nucleated cell counts. Clones were sequenced by immunoSEQ multiplex PCR, and TCRdb holds only the in-frame ones, with some missing. Clone size and the V and J calls come from that table; the DNA yielded D and trimming. This repertoire shows fewer than 350,000 clones, 88% found once; its top ten account for about 8.5%. This clone was observed once. The material sequenced was peripheral blood. The TCR comes from a man aged 18 to 29 with active or convalescent COVID-19.

Here the CDR3 reads CASSRTVRGVTSTDTQYF. Here the CDR3 DNA reads TGCGCCAGCAGCCGAACCGTCAGGGGGGTGACGAGCACAGATACGCAGTATTTT. This rearrangement joins TRBV4-1 to TRBJ2-3; tentatively, D is TRBD1 (7 bases). The germline gives CDR1 MGHRA, CDR2 YSYEKL. The ends were cut back, 4 bases at V and 0 bases at J, with 20 bases in the middle. The CDR3 is 18 amino acids.